The 5 T cell receptor beta chains reported below all come from one sample, sequenced in a study of cytomegalovirus exposure and HLA in healthy donors. The PCR made use of 60 Vbeta and 13 Jbeta primers. Sequenced by immunoSEQ multiplex PCR; TCRdb stores in-frame clones only, minus some. The table shows 100,000 to 150,000 clones, with around four fifths occurring only once. Sequencing was carried out using PBMCs. These TCRs come from a young man in good health and CMV-seronegative.

The rearrangement uses TRBV5-6 and TRBJ2-5, with D possibly matching TRBD1 (6 bases). This CDR3 has 15 residues. Germline CDR1 and CDR2: SGHDT and YYEEEE. The V end lost 6 bases, the J end lost 0 bases, and 15 bases lay between the germline ends. CDR3 loop: CASTLNRENQETQYF. CDR3 coding DNA: TGTGCCAGCACCCTGAACAGGGAAAACCAAGAGACCCAGTACTTC.

The V gene is TRBV29-1, the J gene TRBJ2-2; the match to TRBD1 covers 9 bases. Germline lookup yields CDR1 SQVTM and CDR2 ANQGSEA. Unmatched junction bases numbered 4, after V lost 6 bases and J lost 2 bases. The CDR3 covers 14 residues. The CDR3 loop is CSVRTGVNTGELFF. CDR3 coding DNA: TGCAGCGTCAGGACAGGGGTAAACACCGGGGAGCTGTTTTTT.

The chain recombines TRBV27 with TRBJ2-3; 7 bases map to TRBD2. Losses at the gene ends were 10 bases for V and 3 bases for J; bases not matched to a gene: 10. The CDR3 sequence is 14 residues long. From germline, CDR1 is MNHEY and CDR2 SMNVEV (reference sequence). The CDR3 nucleotides are TGTGCCACCTTCCGCCGGGGAGGGACAGATACGCAGTATTTT. Translating gives CATFRRGGTDTQYF.

The chain links TRBV15 to TRBJ2-6, with D possibly TRBD1 on 5 matching bases. The CDR3 runs to 16 residues. V lost 0 bases and J 0 bases, leaving 6 bases between the germline ends. The germline V gene encodes CDR1 LNHNV and CDR2 YYDKDF (reference sequence). CDR3 DNA sequence: TGTGCCACCAGCAGAGAGCAGGGCTCTGGGGCCAACGTCCTGACTTTC. This encodes CATSREQGSGANVLTF. Full variable domain (rest looked up from reference TRBV15 and TRBJ2-6): DAMVIQNPRYQVTQFGKPVTLSCSQTLNHNVMYWYQQKSSQAPKLLFHYYDKDFNNEADTPDNFQSRRPNTSFCFLDIRSPGLGDTAMYLCATSREQGSGANVLTFGAGSRLTVL.

CDR3 coding DNA: TGCGCCAGCAGCTTGATCTGGTCCGCGACTAAACCATACAATGAGCAGTTCTTC. Protein product: CASSLIWSATKPYNEQFF. The chain employs TRBV5-1 and TRBJ2-1; D is perhaps TRBD2 (5 bases). Between the trimmed V and J ends, which lost 1 base and 4 bases, there was a span of 21 bases. Germline-derived CDR1 and CDR2 are SGHRS and YFSETQ. This CDR3 comprises 18 residues. Using reference TRBV5-1 and TRBJ2-1 for the parts outside the CDR3, the full variable domain is KAGVTQTPRYLIKTRGQQVTLSCSPISGHRSVSWYQQTPGQGLQFLFEYFSETQRNKGNFPGRFSGRQFSNSRSEMNVSTLELGDSALYLCASSLIWSATKPYNEQFFGPGTRLTVL.